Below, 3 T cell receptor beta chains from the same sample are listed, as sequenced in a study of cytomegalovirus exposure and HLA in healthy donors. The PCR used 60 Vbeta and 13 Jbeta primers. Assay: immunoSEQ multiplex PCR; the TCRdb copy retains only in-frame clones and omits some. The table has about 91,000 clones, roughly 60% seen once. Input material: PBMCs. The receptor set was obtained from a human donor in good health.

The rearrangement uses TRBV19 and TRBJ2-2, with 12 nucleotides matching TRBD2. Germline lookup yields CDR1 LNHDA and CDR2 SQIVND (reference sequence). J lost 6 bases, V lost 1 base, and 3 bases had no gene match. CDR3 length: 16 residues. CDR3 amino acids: CASSIGLAGVPGELFF. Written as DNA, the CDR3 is TGTGCCAGTAGTATAGGACTAGCGGGGGTTCCCGGGGAGCTGTTTTTT.

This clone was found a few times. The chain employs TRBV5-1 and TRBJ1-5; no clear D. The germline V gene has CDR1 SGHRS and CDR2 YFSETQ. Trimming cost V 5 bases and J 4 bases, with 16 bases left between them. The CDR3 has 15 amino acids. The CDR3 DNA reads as TGCGCCAGCAGAAAGACCGCCGGAGGGAATCAGCCCCAGCATTTT. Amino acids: CASRKTAGGNQPQHF. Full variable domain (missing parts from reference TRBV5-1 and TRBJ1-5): KAGVTQTPRYLIKTRGQQVTLSCSPISGHRSVSWYQQTPGQGLQFLFEYFSETQRNKGNFPGRFSGRQFSNSRSEMNVSTLELGDSALYLCASRKTAGGNQPQHFGDGTRLSIL.

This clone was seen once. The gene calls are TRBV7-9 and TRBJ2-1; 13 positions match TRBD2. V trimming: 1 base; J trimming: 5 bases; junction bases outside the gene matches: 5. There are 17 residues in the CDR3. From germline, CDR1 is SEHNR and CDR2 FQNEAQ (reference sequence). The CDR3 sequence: CASSLGWTSGGHNEQFF. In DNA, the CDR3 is TGTGCCAGCAGCTTAGGCTGGACTAGCGGGGGTCACAATGAGCAGTTCTTC. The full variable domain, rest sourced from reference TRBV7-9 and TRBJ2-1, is DTGVSQNPRHKITKRGQNVTFRCDPISEHNRLYWYRQTLGQGPEFLTYFQNEAQLEKSRLLSDRFSAERPKGSFSTLEIQRTEQGDSAMYLCASSLGWTSGGHNEQFFGPGTRLTVL.